This entry is about one T cell receptor (beta chain). Its antigen is still unknown. PCR was performed using 60 Vbeta and 13 Jbeta primers. Original analysis: An analysis performed later counted 74 million or so unique TCR beta chains (approximately 10 million of them shared). Sequenced by immunoSEQ multiplex PCR; TCRdb stores in-frame clones only, minus some. V and J calls plus clone size are reproduced from that table; the DNA served to infer D and trimming. The profile covers under 200,000 clones, with about 80% appearing a single time and roughly 3.7% taken by the ten largest. The sample originates from a study of cytomegalovirus exposure and HLA in healthy donors. Per the germline V gene, CDR1 is MNHNY and CDR2 is SVGAGI (reference sequence). V shed 0 bases and J shed 2 bases, with 8 bases lying between them. This CDR3 comprises 14 residues. Study outcomes and limitations: Beyond CMV serostatus, there was no information to go on about immune exposure. The classifier reportedly diagnosed cytomegalovirus status with high specificity and sensitivity. In a later analysis, at a false discovery rate of 0.05, about 17,000 TCR beta sequences matched HLA alleles.

The chain joins TRBV6-6 to TRBJ2-7; D is ambiguous. The clonotype was recovered from a man in his thirties or forties in good health and CMV-seropositive. Sequencing was done on a sample of PBMCs. Here the CDR3 DNA reads TGTGCCAGCAGTTACTCGGCAGGTACCTACGAGCAGTACTTC. It translates to CASSYSAGTYEQYF.